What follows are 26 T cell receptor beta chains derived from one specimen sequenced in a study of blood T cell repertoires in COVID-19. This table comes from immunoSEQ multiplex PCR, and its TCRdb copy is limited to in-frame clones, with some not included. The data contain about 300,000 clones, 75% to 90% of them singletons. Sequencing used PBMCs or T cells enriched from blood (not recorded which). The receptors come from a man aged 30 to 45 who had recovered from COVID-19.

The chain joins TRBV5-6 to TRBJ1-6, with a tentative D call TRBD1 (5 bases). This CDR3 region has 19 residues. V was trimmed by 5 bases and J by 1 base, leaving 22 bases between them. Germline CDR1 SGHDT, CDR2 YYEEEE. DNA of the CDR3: TGTGCCAGCAGGTCCGGTGGGGCAGGCGAGACATCCTATAATTCACCCCTCCACTTT. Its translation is CASRSGGAGETSYNSPLHF.

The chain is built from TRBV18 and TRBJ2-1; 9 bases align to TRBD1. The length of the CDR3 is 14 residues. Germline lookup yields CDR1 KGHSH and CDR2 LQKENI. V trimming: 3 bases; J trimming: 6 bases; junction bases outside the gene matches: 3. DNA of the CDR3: TGTGCCAGCTCACCGGGACAGGGAGTCAATGAGCAGTTCTTC. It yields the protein CASSPGQGVNEQFF.

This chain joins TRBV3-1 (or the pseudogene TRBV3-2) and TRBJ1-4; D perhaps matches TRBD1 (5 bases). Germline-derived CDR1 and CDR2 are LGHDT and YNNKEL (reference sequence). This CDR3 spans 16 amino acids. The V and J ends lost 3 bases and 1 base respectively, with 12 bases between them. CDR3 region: CASSQGEGVTNEKLFF. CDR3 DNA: TGTGCCAGCAGCCAGGGGGAGGGAGTAACTAATGAAAAACTGTTTTTT.

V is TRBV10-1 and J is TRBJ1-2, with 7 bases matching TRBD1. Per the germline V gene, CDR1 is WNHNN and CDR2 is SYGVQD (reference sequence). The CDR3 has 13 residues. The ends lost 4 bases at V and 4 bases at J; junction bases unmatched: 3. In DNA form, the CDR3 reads TGCGCCAGCAGTGCACAGGGGAGCTATGGCTACACCTTC. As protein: CASSAQGSYGYTF.

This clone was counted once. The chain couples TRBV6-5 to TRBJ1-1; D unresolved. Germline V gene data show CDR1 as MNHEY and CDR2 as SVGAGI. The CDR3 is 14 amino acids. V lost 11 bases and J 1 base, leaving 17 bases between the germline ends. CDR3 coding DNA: TGTGCCGCAAGGGAGGGAGGAAAGAACACTGAAGCTTTCTTT. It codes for CAAREGGKNTEAFF.

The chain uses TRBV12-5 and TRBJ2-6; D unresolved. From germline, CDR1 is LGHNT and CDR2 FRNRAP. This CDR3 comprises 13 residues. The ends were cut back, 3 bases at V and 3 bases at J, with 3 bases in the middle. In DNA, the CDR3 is TGTGCTAGTGGTTTTAGTGGGGCCAACGTCCTGACTTTC. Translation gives CASGFSGANVLTF.

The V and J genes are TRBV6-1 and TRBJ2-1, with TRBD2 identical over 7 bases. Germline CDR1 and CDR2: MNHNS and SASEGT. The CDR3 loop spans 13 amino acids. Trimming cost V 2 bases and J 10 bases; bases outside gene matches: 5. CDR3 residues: CASSESWGGEQFF. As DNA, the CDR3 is TGTGCCAGCAGTGAAAGTTGGGGAGGGGAGCAGTTCTTC.

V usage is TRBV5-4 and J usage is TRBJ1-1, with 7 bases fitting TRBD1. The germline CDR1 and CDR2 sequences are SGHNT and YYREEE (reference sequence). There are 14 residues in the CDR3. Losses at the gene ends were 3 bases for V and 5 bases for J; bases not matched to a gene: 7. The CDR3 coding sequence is TGTGCCAGCAGCTCACGGGACAGAGGGACTGAAGCTTTCTTT. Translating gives CASSSRDRGTEAFF.

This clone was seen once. The CDR3 DNA sequence: TGTGCCAGCAGCCACCCGACAGGGATTAATTCACCCCTCCACTTT. It encodes CASSHPTGINSPLHF. The chain is built from TRBV4-2 and TRBJ1-6, with 7 bases aligning to TRBD1. The CDR3 runs to 15 residues. Trimming took 3 bases from V and 6 from J; bases not matched to a gene: 5. Germline V CDR1 and CDR2: LGHNA, YNFKEQ.

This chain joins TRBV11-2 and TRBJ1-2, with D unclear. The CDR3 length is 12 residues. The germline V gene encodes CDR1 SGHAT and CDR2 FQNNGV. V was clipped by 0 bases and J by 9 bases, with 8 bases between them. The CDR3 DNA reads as TGTGCCAGCAGCTTAGATCGGGTGAGCTACACCTTC. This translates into CASSLDRVSYTF. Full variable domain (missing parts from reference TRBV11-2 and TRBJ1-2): EAGVAQSPRYKIIEKRQSVAFWCNPISGHATLYWYQQILGQGPKLLIQFQNNGVVDDSQLPKDRFSAERLKGVDSTLKIQPAKLEDSAVYLCASSLDRVSYTFGSGTRLTVV.

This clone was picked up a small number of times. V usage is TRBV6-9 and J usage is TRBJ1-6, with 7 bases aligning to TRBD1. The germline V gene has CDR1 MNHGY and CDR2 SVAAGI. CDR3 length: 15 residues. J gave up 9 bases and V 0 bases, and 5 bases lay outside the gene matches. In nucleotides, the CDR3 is TGTGCCAGCAGTTATTCTGGACAGGTCAGTTCACCCCTCCACTTT. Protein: CASSYSGQVSSPLHF.

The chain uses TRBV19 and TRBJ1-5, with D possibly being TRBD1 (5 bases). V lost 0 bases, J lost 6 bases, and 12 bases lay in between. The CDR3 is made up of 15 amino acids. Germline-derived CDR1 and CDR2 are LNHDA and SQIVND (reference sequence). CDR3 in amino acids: CASSIEPGRRQPQHF. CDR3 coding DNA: TGTGCCAGTAGTATAGAACCAGGGCGCCGTCAGCCCCAGCATTTT. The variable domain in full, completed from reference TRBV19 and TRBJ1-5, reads DGGITQSPKYLFRKEGQNVTLSCEQNLNHDAMYWYRQDPGQGLRLIYYSQIVNDFQKGDIAEGYSVSREKKESFPLTVTSAQKNPTAFYLCASSIEPGRRQPQHFGDGTRLSIL.

DNA of the CDR3: TGTGCCAGCAGCGACACAGGTTCCTCTGGAAACACCATATATTTT. Its protein is CASSDTGSSGNTIYF. J is TRBJ1-3 and V is TRBV6-2 or TRBV6-3; the D gene is possibly TRBD1 (5 bases). The CDR3 has 15 amino acids. Germline V CDR1 and CDR2: MNHEY, SVGEGT. V lost 6 bases and J 0 bases, leaving 12 bases between the germline ends.

In DNA, the CDR3 is TGTGCCAGCAGTAGCGGGAGGGGGGAGCTGTTTTTT. The encoded protein is CASSSGRGELFF. This chain joins TRBV2 and TRBJ2-2, with 9 bases lining up with TRBD2. In germline, CDR1 is SNHLY, CDR2 FYNNEI. Trimming cost V 5 bases and J 8 bases; bases outside gene matches: 0. The CDR3 consists of 12 residues.

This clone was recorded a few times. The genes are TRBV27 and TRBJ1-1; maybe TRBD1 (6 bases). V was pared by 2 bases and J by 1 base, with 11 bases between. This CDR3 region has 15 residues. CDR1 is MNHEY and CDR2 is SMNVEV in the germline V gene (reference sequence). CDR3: CASSLRIQGNTEAFF. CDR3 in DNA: TGTGCCAGCAGTTTACGGATACAGGGGAACACTGAAGCTTTCTTT.

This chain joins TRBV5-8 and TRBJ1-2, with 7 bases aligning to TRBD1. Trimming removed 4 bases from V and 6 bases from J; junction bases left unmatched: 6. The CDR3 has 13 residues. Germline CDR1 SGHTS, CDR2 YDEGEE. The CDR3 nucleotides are TGTGCCAGCAGCCCGACAGGGTTGAATGGCTACACCTTC. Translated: CASSPTGLNGYTF.

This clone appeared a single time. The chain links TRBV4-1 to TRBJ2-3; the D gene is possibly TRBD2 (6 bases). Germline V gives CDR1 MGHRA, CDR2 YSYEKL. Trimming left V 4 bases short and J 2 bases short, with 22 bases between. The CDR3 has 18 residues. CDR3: CASSPKEGRGRLTDTQYF. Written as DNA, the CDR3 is TGCGCCAGCAGCCCCAAGGAGGGGCGGGGTAGACTCACAGATACGCAGTATTTT.

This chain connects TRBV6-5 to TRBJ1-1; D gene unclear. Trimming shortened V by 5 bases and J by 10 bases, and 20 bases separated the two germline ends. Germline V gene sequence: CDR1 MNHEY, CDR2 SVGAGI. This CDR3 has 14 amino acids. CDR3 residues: CASSPAGDLKGAFF. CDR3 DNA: TGTGCCAGCAGTCCCGCCGGGGATCTAAAAGGAGCTTTCTTT.

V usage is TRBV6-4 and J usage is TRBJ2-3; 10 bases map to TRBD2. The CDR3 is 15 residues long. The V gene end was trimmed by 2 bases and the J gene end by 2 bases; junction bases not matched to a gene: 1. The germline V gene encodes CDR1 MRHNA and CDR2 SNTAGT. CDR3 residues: CASSDTSGVTDTQYF. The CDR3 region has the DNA TGTGCCAGCAGTGACACTAGCGGGGTCACAGATACGCAGTATTTT.

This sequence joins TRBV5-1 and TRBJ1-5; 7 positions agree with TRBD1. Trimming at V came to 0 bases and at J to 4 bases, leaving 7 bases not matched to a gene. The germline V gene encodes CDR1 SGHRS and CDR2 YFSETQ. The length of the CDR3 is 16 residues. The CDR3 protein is CASSLGAGGYNQPQHF. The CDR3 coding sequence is TGCGCCAGCAGCTTGGGAGCAGGGGGGTATAATCAGCCCCAGCATTTT. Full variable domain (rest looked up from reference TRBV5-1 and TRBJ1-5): KAGVTQTPRYLIKTRGQQVTLSCSPISGHRSVSWYQQTPGQGLQFLFEYFSETQRNKGNFPGRFSGRQFSNSRSEMNVSTLELGDSALYLCASSLGAGGYNQPQHFGDGTRLSIL.

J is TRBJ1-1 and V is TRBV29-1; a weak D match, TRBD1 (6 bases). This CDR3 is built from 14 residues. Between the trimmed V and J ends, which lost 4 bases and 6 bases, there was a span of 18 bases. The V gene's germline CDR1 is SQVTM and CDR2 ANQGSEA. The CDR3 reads CSVALGEGGAEAFF. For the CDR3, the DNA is TGCAGCGTTGCGTTGGGGGAGGGGGGCGCTGAAGCTTTCTTT.

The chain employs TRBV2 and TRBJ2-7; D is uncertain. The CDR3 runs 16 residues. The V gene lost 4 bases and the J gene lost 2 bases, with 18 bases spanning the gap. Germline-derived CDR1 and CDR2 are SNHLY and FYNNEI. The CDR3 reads CASSVGFTRSTYEQYF. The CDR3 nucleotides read TGTGCCAGCAGTGTAGGCTTCACCAGGTCCACCTACGAGCAGTACTTC.

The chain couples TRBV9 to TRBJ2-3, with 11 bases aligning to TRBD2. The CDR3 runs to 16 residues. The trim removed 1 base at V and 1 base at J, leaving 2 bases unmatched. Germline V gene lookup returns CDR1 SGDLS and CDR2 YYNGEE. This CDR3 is CASSVIAGGGTDTQYF. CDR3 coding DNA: TGTGCCAGCAGCGTAATAGCGGGGGGGGGCACAGATACGCAGTATTTT. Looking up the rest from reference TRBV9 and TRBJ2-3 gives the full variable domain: DSGVTQTPKHLITATGQRVTLRCSPRSGDLSVYWYQQSLDQGLQFLIQYYNGEERAKGNILERFSAQQFPDLHSELNLSSLELGDSALYFCASSVIAGGGTDTQYFGPGTRLTVL.

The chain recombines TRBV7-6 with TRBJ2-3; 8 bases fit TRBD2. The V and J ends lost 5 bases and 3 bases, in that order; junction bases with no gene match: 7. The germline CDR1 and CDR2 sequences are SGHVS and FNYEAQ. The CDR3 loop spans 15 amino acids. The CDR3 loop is CASSPRGGLTDTQYF. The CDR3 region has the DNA TGTGCCAGCAGCCCCCGGGGGGGCCTAACAGATACGCAGTATTTT.

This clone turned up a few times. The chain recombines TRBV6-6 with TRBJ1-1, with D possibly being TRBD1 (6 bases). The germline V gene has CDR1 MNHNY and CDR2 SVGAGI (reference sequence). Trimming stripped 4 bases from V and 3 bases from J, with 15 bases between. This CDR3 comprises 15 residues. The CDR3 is CASSSSGQSYTEAFF. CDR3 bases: TGTGCCAGCAGTTCCAGCGGACAGAGCTACACTGAAGCTTTCTTT.

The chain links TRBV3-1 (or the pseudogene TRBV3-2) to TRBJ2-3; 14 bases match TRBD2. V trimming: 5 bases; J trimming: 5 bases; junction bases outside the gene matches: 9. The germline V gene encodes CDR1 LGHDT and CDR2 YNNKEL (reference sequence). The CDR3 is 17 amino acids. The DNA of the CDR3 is TGTGCCAGCAGCTCCAGGGGGACTAGCGGGGGAAGAGATACGCAGTATTTT. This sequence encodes CASSSRGTSGGRDTQYF.